What follows is one T cell receptor beta chain and its context. This sample is part of a study of cytomegalovirus exposure and HLA in healthy donors. Study summary: The same platform used for the 650 to 700 first-cohort repertoires was also used for the 120 or so validation repertoires, as a later analysis reported.

Repertoires were generated with immunoSEQ multiplex PCR, while TCRdb's copy carries only in-frame clones and drops some. The sample includes about 110,000 clones, 70% to 90% of them seen just once. V lost 4 bases and J lost 5, with 18 bases in between. The CDR3 extends over 15 amino acids. Germline values: CDR1 SGHDT, CDR2 YYEEEE. The TCR comes from a woman aged 18 to 35 in good health and CMV-seronegative. The chain joins TRBV5-6 to TRBJ1-1; D perhaps matches TRBD1 (6 bases). The sample consisted of PBMCs. CDR3 bases: TGTGCCAGCAGCCGTGAGGAAGGGGGGGTTACTGAAGCTTTCTTT. It codes for CASSREEGGVTEAFF.